What follows are 8 T cell receptor beta chains derived from one specimen sequenced in a study of T cell responses to AZD1222 COVID-19 vaccine. Method: immunoSEQ multiplex PCR; TCRdb's copy keeps in-frame clones and lacks some. The data hold approximately 130,000 clones, with 92% observed a single time. The sequencing used peripheral blood, collected on day 0 of AZD1222 vaccination. Receptor source: an adult in good health.

The chain joins TRBV7-9 to TRBJ1-1; 7 nucleotides align to TRBD1. V shed 5 bases, J shed 3 bases, and the junction held 9 bases outside the gene matches. There are 15 residues in the CDR3. Germline loops: CDR1 SEHNR, CDR2 FQNEAQ (reference sequence). The chain's CDR3 is CASSPWAGGDTEAFF. In DNA form, the CDR3 reads TGTGCCAGCAGCCCATGGGCAGGGGGGGACACTGAAGCTTTCTTT.

The chain carries TRBV19 and TRBJ1-4; no definite D call. Trimming pared 3 bases from V and 3 bases from J, leaving 20 bases between. Per the germline V gene, CDR1 is LNHDA and CDR2 is SQIVND (reference sequence). The CDR3 runs to 18 residues. Here the CDR3 reads CASSIFYIGRRANEKLFF. The CDR3, as DNA: TGTGCCAGTAGTATTTTTTATATCGGTCGTAGAGCTAATGAAAAACTGTTTTTT.

V is TRBV12-3 or TRBV12-4 and J is TRBJ1-3; tentatively, D is TRBD1 (6 bases). V was cut by 9 bases and J by 3 bases, with 12 bases left in between. The length of the CDR3 is 13 residues. The CDR3 DNA is TGTGCCAGTCGAACAGGGCTTGGAAACACCATATATTTT. Its translation is CASRTGLGNTIYF.

Here the CDR3 reads CASTSALYEQYF. CDR3 nucleotide sequence: TGTGCCAGCACCTCTGCGCTATACGAGCAGTACTTC. This sequence joins TRBV21-1 and TRBJ2-7; TRBD2 is the table's D call, not checked against the DNA. TRBV21-1 is termed a pseudogene. This CDR3 comprises 12 residues.

This clone has just one count. V gene TRBV28 combines with J gene TRBJ2-7; 9 bases align to TRBD1. CDR3 length equals 16 residues. Per germline, CDR1 MDHEN and CDR2 SYDVKM. J gave up 2 bases and V 7 bases, and 12 bases lay outside the gene matches. CDR3 loop: CASTSPLGTGTYEQYF. The CDR3 DNA reads TGTGCCAGCACCTCCCCTTTAGGGACAGGGACCTACGAGCAGTACTTC.

The chain joins TRBV7-3 to TRBJ2-2, with D perhaps TRBD2 (5 bases). The length of the CDR3 is 14 residues. Trimming removed 2 bases from V and 6 bases from J, with 10 bases in between. The germline gives CDR1 SGHTA, CDR2 FQGTGA. CDR3: CASSLEGLPGELFF. As DNA, the CDR3 is TGTGCCAGCAGCTTAGAGGGTTTGCCCGGGGAGCTGTTTTTT.

V usage is TRBV10-3 and J usage is TRBJ2-7; 8 bases are a match to TRBD2. Germline values: CDR1 ENHRY, CDR2 SYGVKD. J was trimmed by 5 bases and V by 6 bases; bases with no gene match: 9. The CDR3 spans 14 residues. CDR3 loop: CAIRGRTSRDEQYF. The CDR3 DNA is TGTGCCATCAGGGGCAGGACTAGCCGGGACGAGCAGTACTTC.

Worth noting for this clone: Other DNA sequences in the same sample also yield this CDR3. The V and J genes are TRBV9 and TRBJ2-1; D uncertain. This CDR3 has 12 amino acids. The germline gives CDR1 SGDLS, CDR2 YYNGEE. The V end was cut by 0 bases, the J end by 4 bases, with 2 bases between. The CDR3 spells CASSVGYNEQFF. The DNA for the CDR3 is TGTGCCAGCAGCGTAGGGTACAATGAGCAGTTCTTC. The complete variable domain, with remaining parts taken from reference TRBV9 and TRBJ2-1, reads DSGVTQTPKHLITATGQRVTLRCSPRSGDLSVYWYQQSLDQGLQFLIQYYNGEERAKGNILERFSAQQFPDLHSELNLSSLELGDSALYFCASSVGYNEQFFGPGTRLTVL.